The rows below give T cell receptor beta chains drawn from one sample of a study of blood T cells in healthy people across ages. TCRdb reprocessed the 5' RACE reads with MiXCR, giving one entry per CDR3 protein. In the table there are over a million distinct CDR3 sequences, 40% to 50% of which are singletons. Specimen: blood. The source is a woman in her sixties or seventies in good health. Each CDR3 is given with its conserved first and last residue. D genes are given only for firm matches. Where a row states a size, it is once, few, many or the class of an expanded clone; other rows omit it.

v_gene	d_gene	abundance	j_gene	CDR3nt	CDR3aa
TRBV5-1	.	.	TRBJ2-1	TGCGCCAGCGGGTTGGAGGGCCCATACAATGAGCAGTTCTTC	CASGLEGPYNEQFF
TRBV7-9	.	.	TRBJ2-1	TGTGCCAGCAGTTTTCCCGGACTAATACCCTACAATGAGCAGTTCTTC	CASSFPGLIPYNEQFF
TRBV5-1	TRBD1	few	TRBJ2-1	TGCGCCAGCAGCTTGGCGGGGACAGGCTACAATGAGCAGTTCTTC	CASSLAGTGYNEQFF
TRBV18	.	.	TRBJ2-1	TGTGCCAGCCCCACCGGGACATTAGGAGAGCAGTTCTTC	CASPTGTLGEQFF
TRBV2	.	.	TRBJ2-1	TGTGCCAGCAGTGAAGTGGCTAGGCTGGGGAATGAGCAGTTCTTC	CASSEVARLGNEQFF
TRBV12-3/TRBV12-4	.	.	TRBJ1-2	TGTGCCAGCAGTCGACAGGACAATGGCTACACCTTC	CASSRQDNGYTF
TRBV9	TRBD2	.	TRBJ2-7	TGTGCCAGCAGCCCCCCCGGGACTAGCTTATTCTCCTACGAGCAGTACTTC	CASSPPGTSLFSYEQYF
TRBV20-1	TRBD1	.	TRBJ2-7	TGCAGTGCTCCCAGACAGGGGGGCTCCTACGAGCAGTACTTC	CSAPRQGGSYEQYF
TRBV20-1	TRBD2	few	TRBJ2-3	TGCAGTGCTCGCGGGAGGCGTAGCACAGATACGCAGTATTTT	CSARGRRSTDTQYF
TRBV12-3/TRBV12-4	.	once	TRBJ1-5	TGTGCCAGCAGTGAGGACGGCCTTAGCAATCAGCCCCAGCATTTT	CASSEDGLSNQPQHF
TRBV4-1	TRBD2	.	TRBJ2-1	TGCGCCAGCAGCCATCAAGGAGGACTAGCGGGACGTGGTGGCCAGCCCACCACCAATGAGCAGTTATTC	CASSHQGGLAGRGGQPTTNEQLF
TRBV28	.	.	TRBJ2-7	TGTGCCAGCAGTTTCATTTTCACCGGGTACGAGCAGTACTTC	CASSFIFTGYEQYF
TRBV7-2	TRBD2	few	TRBJ2-1	TGTGCCAGCAGCGGAAAAGGACTAGCGGGAGGTAGGAATGAGCAGTTCTTC	CASSGKGLAGGRNEQFF
TRBV6-5	TRBD1	.	TRBJ2-2	TGTGCCAGCAGTGGACACAGGGGGCCGACCGGGGAGCTGTTTTTT	CASSGHRGPTGELFF
TRBV29-1	.	few	TRBJ1-2	TGCAGCGTTGACAGGGACGGGGCCTATGGCTACACCTTC	CSVDRDGAYGYTF
TRBV14	TRBD1	once	TRBJ1-2	TGTGCCAGCAGCCGGAGACAGGGCTTGCTGGATGGCTACACCTTC	CASSRRQGLLDGYTF
TRBV2	.	.	TRBJ2-2	TGTGCCAGCATTCTAGGGGGTACCGGGGAGCTGTTTTTT	CASILGGTGELFF
TRBV12-3/TRBV12-4	.	.	TRBJ2-3	TGTGCCAGCAGAGGGCGGGATATTAGCACAGATACGCAGTATTTT	CASRGRDISTDTQYF
TRBV29-1	.	.	TRBJ1-4	TGCAGCGTTGAACAGGGGAATGAAAAACTGTTTTTT	CSVEQGNEKLFF
TRBV20-1	TRBD1	.	TRBJ1-2	TGCAGTGCTGACAAGGACAGGGACACTAACTATGGCTACACCTTC	CSADKDRDTNYGYTF
TRBV7-8	TRBD1	few	TRBJ2-3	TGTGCCAGCAGCTTAGAACAGGGGCGCACAGATACGCAGTATTTT	CASSLEQGRTDTQYF
TRBV4-1	TRBD1	.	TRBJ1-2	TGCGCCAGCAGGCCGGACAGGGCGACCTATGGCTACACCTTC	CASRPDRATYGYTF
TRBV3-1	.	.	TRBJ2-1	TGTGCCAGCAGCCAATCCTCCTTGGCGAATGAGCAGTTCTTC	CASSQSSLANEQFF
TRBV11-2	.	few	TRBJ2-6	TGTGCCAGCAGCTTAGGGGTAGGGTCCTCTGGGGCCAACGTCCTGACTTTC	CASSLGVGSSGANVLTF
TRBV19	.	few	TRBJ1-5	TGTGCCAGTAGTATACAGGTTGATAGCAATCAGCCCCAGCATTTT	CASSIQVDSNQPQHF
TRBV20-1	.	.	TRBJ1-2	TGCAGTGCTAGCCCCTACCAGGGGTCTAACTATGGCTACACCTTC	CSASPYQGSNYGYTF
TRBV27	TRBD2	.	TRBJ2-7	TGTGCCAGCAGTCCTAGCGGGATGAGCGAGCAGTACTTC	CASSPSGMSEQYF
TRBV20-1	TRBD2	.	TRBJ2-1	TGCAGTGCTAGAGACGGACTAGCGGTTTTCAATGAGCAGTTCTTC	CSARDGLAVFNEQFF
TRBV6-2/TRBV6-3	.	once	TRBJ2-5	TGTGCCAGCAGACGTTACCTAGCGGACAGGGAGTCACAAGAGACCCAGTACTTC	CASRRYLADRESQETQYF
TRBV24-1	.	.	TRBJ2-1	TGTGCCACCAGTGAGGTCAGCCCCTACAATGAGCAGTTCTTC	CATSEVSPYNEQFF
TRBV2	.	.	TRBJ1-5	TGTGCCAGCAGTGAAAGGCCCGCGAGGGGGTACAATCAGCCCCAGCATTTT	CASSERPARGYNQPQHF
TRBV5-1	TRBD2	many	TRBJ2-7	TGCGCCAGCAGCCATGGGGGTAGCGGGAGGACCTACGAGCAGTACTTC	CASSHGGSGRTYEQYF
TRBV11-2	.	.	TRBJ1-1	TGTGCCAGCAGCCCCATAGGGGGGAGGGGGGGGTTGAACACTGAAGCTTTCTTT	CASSPIGGRGGLNTEAFF
TRBV20-1	.	once	TRBJ1-5	TGCAGTGCTAGTCTCCCGGCGGGGGGATTGGTCAATCAGCCCCAGCATTTT	CSASLPAGGLVNQPQHF
TRBV7-9	TRBD2	few	TRBJ2-1	TGTGCCAGCAGCTCAACGACTAGCGAATACAATGAGCAGTTCTTC	CASSSTTSEYNEQFF
TRBV10-2	TRBD1	.	TRBJ1-1	TGCGCCAGCAGTGAAAGTTACAGGGGACTACAGAACACTGAAGCTTTCTTT	CASSESYRGLQNTEAFF
TRBV11-2	.	few	TRBJ2-6	TGTGCCAGCCTCGGAGGTACGGGACCCTTCTCTGGGGCCAACGTCCTGACTTTC	CASLGGTGPFSGANVLTF
TRBV28	.	.	TRBJ2-7	TGTGCCAGCAGTTTTATGGCGGGTGGTTCCTACGAGCAGTACTTC	CASSFMAGGSYEQYF
TRBV21-1	.	.	TRBJ2-5	TGTGCCACCGACCTAGAGGGTGTAGGAGAGACCCAGTACTTC	CATDLEGVGETQYF
TRBV11-2	TRBD2	few	TRBJ2-5	TGTGCCAGCAGCCCAAGGGACCCCGGGAGGTGGGAGACCCAGTACTTC	CASSPRDPGRWETQYF
TRBV4-2	TRBD2	.	TRBJ2-3	TGTGCCAGCAGCCACCAACTAGCGGGAGGCCTTCAAGGGAGCACAGATACGCAGTATTTT	CASSHQLAGGLQGSTDTQYF
TRBV4-1	.	many	TRBJ2-5	TGCGCCAGCAGCCAAGATTCAGAAGAGACCCAGTACTTC	CASSQDSEETQYF
TRBV7-3	TRBD2	few	TRBJ2-5	TGTGCCAGCAGCTCGGGACTAGCGGGTTGGAATGAGCAGTACTTC	CASSSGLAGWNEQYF
TRBV20-1	.	.	TRBJ2-3	TGCAGTGCTAGAGTCGAGGGAGCAGATACGCAGTATTTT	CSARVEGADTQYF
TRBV5-1	TRBD2	.	TRBJ2-5	TGCGCCAGCAGCTTATCGATAGCGGGAGGGATAGAAGAGACCCAGTACTTC	CASSLSIAGGIEETQYF
TRBV6-5	.	few	TRBJ2-7	TGTGCCAGCAGTTACGGGGTCCGCTACGAGCAGTACTTC	CASSYGVRYEQYF
TRBV5-4	.	many	TRBJ2-7	TGTGCCAGCAGCACCCAAGGTAGGGGCGAGCAGTACTTC	CASSTQGRGEQYF
TRBV14	.	.	TRBJ2-7	TGTGCCAGCAGTGCCTCGAGCGGTAGCTCCTACGAGCAGTACTTC	CASSASSGSSYEQYF
TRBV2	TRBD1	.	TRBJ1-4	TGTGCCAGCAGCGACCCAGGGACAGGGACTAATGAAAAACTGTTTTTT	CASSDPGTGTNEKLFF
TRBV10-1	TRBD1	.	TRBJ2-1	TGCGCCAGCAGGACGGAAACAGGACAGGGGGCTGGTGAGCAGTTCTTC	CASRTETGQGAGEQFF
TRBV6-6	TRBD2	few	TRBJ2-7	TGTGCCAGCAGTTACGGTCTTGCGGGAGGCGGCTACGAGCAGTACTTC	CASSYGLAGGGYEQYF